These 10 T cell receptor beta chains share one sample of origin, sequenced in a study of Graves' ophthalmopathy and Graves' hyperthyroidism. From RNA, the CDR3 regions of TCR beta chains were amplified and sequenced. RT-PCR was first run with HTBI primers, then multiplex PCR in a second round. Each CDR3 protein gets one entry after TCRdb re-called the multiplex PCR reads with MiXCR. Of some 520,000 distinct CDR3 sequences listed, roughly an eighth were seen once; the top ten hold roughly 10%. The specimen was blood. The receptor source for this set is a woman in her twenties or thirties with Graves' ophthalmopathy.

This clonotype was seen many times. The rearrangement links TRBV20-1 to TRBJ2-7, with D tentatively TRBD1 (5 bases). Germline V gene data show CDR1 as DFQATT and CDR2 as SNEGSKA (reference sequence). This CDR3 comprises 13 residues. Trimming removed 3 bases at V and 4 bases at J, with 13 bases between. The CDR3 loop is CSASEQAGYEQYF. The DNA for the CDR3 is TGCAGTGCTAGCGAACAGGCAGGTTACGAGCAGTACTTC.

The sample holds many counts of this clonotype. The J gene is TRBJ1-1, the V gene TRBV19; 9 nucleotides agree with TRBD1. V trimming: 2 bases; J trimming: 3 bases; junction bases outside the gene matches: 7. This CDR3 comprises 16 residues. Germline V gene sequence: CDR1 LNHDA, CDR2 SQIVND (reference sequence). CDR3 sequence (DNA): TGTGCCAGTAGTATACTTGGGACAGGGATAGACACTGAAGCTTTCTTT. Its protein product is CASSILGTGIDTEAFF. The variable domain in full, completed from reference TRBV19 and TRBJ1-1, reads DGGITQSPKYLFRKEGQNVTLSCEQNLNHDAMYWYRQDPGQGLRLIYYSQIVNDFQKGDIAEGYSVSREKKESFPLTVTSAQKNPTAFYLCASSILGTGIDTEAFFGQGTRLTVV.

This clonotype was observed at least ten times. The chain has TRBV12-3 or TRBV12-4 and TRBJ1-1; TRBD1 is a possible D gene (5 bases). The CDR3 is 14 residues long. Deletions cut 3 bases from V and 4 bases from J, with 12 bases between. The CDR3 spells CASSFGRAGTEAFF. DNA of the CDR3: TGTGCCAGCAGTTTTGGCAGGGCGGGCACTGAAGCTTTCTTT.

This clonotype occurred a few times. A much larger clone is a single base away; this may be a read error. The chain uses TRBV6-1 and TRBJ1-1, with unresolved D. The germline gives CDR1 MNHNS, CDR2 SASEGT. The CDR3 spans 11 residues. V lost 7 bases and J 3 bases, leaving 6 bases between the germline ends. DNA for the CDR3: TGTGCCAGCAAGGCGGACACTGAAGCTTTCTTT. Translating it yields CASKADTEAFF.

This clonotype was picked up a small number of times. V and J are TRBV19 and TRBJ1-2; no clear D. The CDR3 spans 13 residues. Germline CDR1 LNHDA, CDR2 SQIVND (reference sequence). V was clipped by 7 bases and J by 0 bases, with 9 bases between them. The CDR3 coding sequence is TGTGCCAGTACAGGATCGACTAACTATGGCTACACCTTC. Its protein product is CASTGSTNYGYTF.

The rearrangement links TRBV5-1 to TRBJ2-5; tentatively, D is TRBD1 (6 bases). The CDR3 covers 16 residues. V was cut by 4 bases and J by 2 bases, with 18 bases left in between. Germline V gene lookup returns CDR1 SGHRS and CDR2 YFSETQ. The CDR3: CASSKTTNRAQETQYF. The CDR3 DNA follows: TGCGCCAGCAGCAAGACTACGAACAGGGCGCAAGAGACCCAGTACTTC. Looking up the rest from reference TRBV5-1 and TRBJ2-5 gives the full variable domain: KAGVTQTPRYLIKTRGQQVTLSCSPISGHRSVSWYQQTPGQGLQFLFEYFSETQRNKGNFPGRFSGRQFSNSRSEMNVSTLELGDSALYLCASSKTTNRAQETQYFGPGTRLLVL.

This sequence joins TRBV11-2 and TRBJ2-7; tentatively, D is TRBD1 (6 bases). Germline values: CDR1 SGHAT, CDR2 FQNNGV. Trimming cost V 4 bases and J 10 bases, with 17 bases left between them. The CDR3 sequence is 13 residues long. CDR3 in amino acids: CASSWVQGADQYF. The CDR3 DNA follows: TGTGCCAGCAGCTGGGTACAGGGCGCCGATCAGTACTTC.

Comments on this clonotype: This may stem from a read error, because a much larger clone lies one nucleotide away. The CDR3 region has the DNA TGTGCCAGCTCTGAGAGGAGCTCTGGATACACCATATATTTT. Residues: CASSERSSGYTIYF. V gene TRBV6-1 combines with J gene TRBJ1-3, with no clear D. The CDR3 runs to 14 residues. The V gene's germline CDR1 is MNHNS and CDR2 SASEGT.

Ten or more counts support this clonotype. This chain joins TRBV12-3 or TRBV12-4 and TRBJ2-5; TRBD1 matches 7 bases. Trimming at V came to 3 bases and at J to 4 bases, leaving 5 bases not matched to a gene. The CDR3 runs to 14 residues. The CDR3 here is CASSFGTAGETQYF. In nucleotides, the CDR3 is TGTGCCAGCAGTTTTGGGACAGCCGGAGAGACCCAGTACTTC.

J is TRBJ1-1 and V is TRBV6-5; D is unclear. The V gene lost 3 bases and the J gene lost 6 bases, with 17 bases spanning the gap. The CDR3 is 15 amino acids. The germline V gene has CDR1 MNHEY and CDR2 SVGAGI. CDR3 coding DNA: TGTGCCAGCAGTTATATGGCGGGGATGGACGCTGAAGCTTTCTTT. This codes for CASSYMAGMDAEAFF.